This T cell receptor (beta chain) was obtained from a study of identical twins. General study findings and limits: Findings came from cross-sectional statistics, without long-term follow-up of donors.

This clonotype was recorded at least ten times. Its specificity is not known. TCRdb analysed the 5' RACE reads with MiXCR anew, one entry per CDR3 protein. The sample consists of hundreds of thousands of distinct CDR3 sequences, approximately 8.5% of them appearing once. J was trimmed by 1 base and V by 0 bases; bases with no gene match: 9. The germline V gene has CDR1 SGHRS and CDR2 YFSETQ. The CDR3 consists of 19 residues. The same data also went into a second study, on yellow fever vaccine responses in identical twins. This second study notes: After vaccination, twins' T cell response reportedly seemed partly convergent, partly personalized.

Sequenced input: memory (CD45RO+) T cells sorted from blood. The TCR was taken from a woman younger than 30 in good health. The chain uses TRBV5-1 and TRBJ2-7, with 14 bases aligning to TRBD2. Here the CDR3 reads CASSLAGTSGSTASYEQYF. CDR3 in DNA: TGCGCCAGCAGCTTGGCTGGGACTAGCGGGAGTACGGCGTCCTACGAGCAGTACTTC. The full variable domain, with the rest looked up from reference TRBV5-1 and TRBJ2-7, is KAGVTQTPRYLIKTRGQQVTLSCSPISGHRSVSWYQQTPGQGLQFLFEYFSETQRNKGNFPGRFSGRQFSNSRSEMNVSTLELGDSALYLCASSLAGTSGSTASYEQYFGPGTRLTVT.